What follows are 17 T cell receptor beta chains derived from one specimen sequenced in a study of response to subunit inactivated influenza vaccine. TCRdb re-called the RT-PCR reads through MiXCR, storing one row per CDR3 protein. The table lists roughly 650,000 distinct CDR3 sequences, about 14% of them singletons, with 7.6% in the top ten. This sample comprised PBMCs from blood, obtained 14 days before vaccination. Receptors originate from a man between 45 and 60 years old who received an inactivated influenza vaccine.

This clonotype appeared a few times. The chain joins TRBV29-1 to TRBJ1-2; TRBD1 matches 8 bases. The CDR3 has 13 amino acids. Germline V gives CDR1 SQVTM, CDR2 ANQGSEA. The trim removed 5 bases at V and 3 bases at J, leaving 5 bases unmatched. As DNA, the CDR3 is TGCAGCGTTAGCGACAGGGGAGACTATGGCTACACCTTC. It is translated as CSVSDRGDYGYTF.

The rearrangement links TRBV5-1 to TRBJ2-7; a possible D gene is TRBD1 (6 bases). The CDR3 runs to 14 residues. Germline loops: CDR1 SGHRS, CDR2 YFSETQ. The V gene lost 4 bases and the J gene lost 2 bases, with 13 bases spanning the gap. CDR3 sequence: CASSTQGTTYEQYF. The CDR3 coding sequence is TGCGCCAGCAGCACACAGGGCACAACCTACGAGCAGTACTTC. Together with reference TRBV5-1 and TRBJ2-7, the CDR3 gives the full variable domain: KAGVTQTPRYLIKTRGQQVTLSCSPISGHRSVSWYQQTPGQGLQFLFEYFSETQRNKGNFPGRFSGRQFSNSRSEMNVSTLELGDSALYLCASSTQGTTYEQYFGPGTRLTVT.

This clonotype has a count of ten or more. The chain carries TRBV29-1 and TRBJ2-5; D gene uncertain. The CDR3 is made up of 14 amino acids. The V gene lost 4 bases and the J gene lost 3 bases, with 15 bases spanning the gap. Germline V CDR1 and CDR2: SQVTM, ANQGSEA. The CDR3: CSVAAVPRKETQYF. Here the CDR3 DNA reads TGCAGCGTTGCGGCGGTCCCAAGAAAAGAGACCCAGTACTTC.

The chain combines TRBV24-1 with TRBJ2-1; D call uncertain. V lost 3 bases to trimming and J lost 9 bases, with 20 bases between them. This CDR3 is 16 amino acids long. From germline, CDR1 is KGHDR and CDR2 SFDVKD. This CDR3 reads CATSDPKRLHNGEQFF. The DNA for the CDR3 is TGTGCCACCAGTGATCCTAAGAGGCTCCACAATGGTGAGCAGTTCTTC.

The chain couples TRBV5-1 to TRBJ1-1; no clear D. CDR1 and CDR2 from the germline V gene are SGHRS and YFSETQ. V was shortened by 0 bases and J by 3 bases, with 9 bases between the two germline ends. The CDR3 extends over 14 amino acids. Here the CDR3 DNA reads TGCGCCAGCAGCTTGGTAGGTGAGGACACTGAAGCTTTCTTT. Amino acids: CASSLVGEDTEAFF.

CDR3: CSARASTRAQNTQYF. In DNA, the CDR3 is TGCAGTGCTAGAGCCTCAACCCGTGCACAGAATACGCAGTATTTT. The rearrangement links TRBV20-1 to TRBJ2-3, with D hard to call. Between the trimmed V and J ends, which lost 1 base and 7 bases, there was a span of 18 bases. The CDR3 extends over 15 amino acids. Germline lookup yields CDR1 DFQATT and CDR2 SNEGSKA (reference sequence).

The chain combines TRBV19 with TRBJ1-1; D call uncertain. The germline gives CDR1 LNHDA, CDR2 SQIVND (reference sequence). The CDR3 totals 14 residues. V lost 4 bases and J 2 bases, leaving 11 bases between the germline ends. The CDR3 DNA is TGTGCCAGTAGTAAGCAAAGGGCCAACACTGAAGCTTTCTTT. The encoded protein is CASSKQRANTEAFF.

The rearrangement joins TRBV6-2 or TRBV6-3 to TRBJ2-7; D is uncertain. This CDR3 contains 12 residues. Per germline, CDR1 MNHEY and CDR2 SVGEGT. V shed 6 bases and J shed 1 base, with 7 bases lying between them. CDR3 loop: CASSIPSYEQYF. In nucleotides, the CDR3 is TGTGCCAGCAGCATCCCGTCCTACGAGCAGTACTTC.

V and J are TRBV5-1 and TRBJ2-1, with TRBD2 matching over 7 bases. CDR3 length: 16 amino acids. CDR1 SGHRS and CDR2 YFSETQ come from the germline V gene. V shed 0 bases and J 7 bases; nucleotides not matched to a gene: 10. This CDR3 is CASSLDLREPQNEQFF. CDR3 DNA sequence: TGCGCCAGCAGCTTGGACTTGCGGGAGCCCCAGAATGAGCAGTTCTTC.

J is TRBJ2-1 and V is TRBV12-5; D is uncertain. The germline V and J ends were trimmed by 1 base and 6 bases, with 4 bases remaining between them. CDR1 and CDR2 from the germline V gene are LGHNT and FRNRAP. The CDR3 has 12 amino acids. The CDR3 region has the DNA TGTGCTAGTGGTTTGGGACTCAATGAGCAGTTCTTC. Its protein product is CASGLGLNEQFF.

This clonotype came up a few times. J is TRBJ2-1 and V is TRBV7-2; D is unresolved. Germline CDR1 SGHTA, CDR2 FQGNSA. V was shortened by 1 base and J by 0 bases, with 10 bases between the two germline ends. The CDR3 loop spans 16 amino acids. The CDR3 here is CASSLGSESSYNEQFF. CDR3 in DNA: TGTGCCAGCAGCTTAGGATCCGAGAGCTCCTACAATGAGCAGTTCTTC.

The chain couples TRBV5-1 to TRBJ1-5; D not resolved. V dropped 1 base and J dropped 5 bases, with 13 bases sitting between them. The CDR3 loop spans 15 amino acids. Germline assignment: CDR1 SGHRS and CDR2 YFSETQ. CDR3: CASSLTADLHQPQHF. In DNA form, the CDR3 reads TGCGCCAGCAGCTTGACCGCGGACCTCCATCAGCCCCAGCATTTT. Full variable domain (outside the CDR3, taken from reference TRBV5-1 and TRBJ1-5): KAGVTQTPRYLIKTRGQQVTLSCSPISGHRSVSWYQQTPGQGLQFLFEYFSETQRNKGNFPGRFSGRQFSNSRSEMNVSTLELGDSALYLCASSLTADLHQPQHFGDGTRLSIL.

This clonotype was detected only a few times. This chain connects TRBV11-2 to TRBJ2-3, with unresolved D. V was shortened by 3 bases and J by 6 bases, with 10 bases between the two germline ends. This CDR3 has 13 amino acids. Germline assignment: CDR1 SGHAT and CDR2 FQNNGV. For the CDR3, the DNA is TGTGCCAGCAGCTTCGTACCTCCGGATACGCAGTATTTT. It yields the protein CASSFVPPDTQYF.

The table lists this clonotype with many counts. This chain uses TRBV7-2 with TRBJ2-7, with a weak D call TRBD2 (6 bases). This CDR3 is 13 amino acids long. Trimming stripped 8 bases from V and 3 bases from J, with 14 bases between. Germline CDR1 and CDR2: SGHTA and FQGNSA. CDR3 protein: CASSRLGSYEQYF. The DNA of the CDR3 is TGTGCCAGCTCCCGTCTCGGGAGCTACGAGCAGTACTTC.

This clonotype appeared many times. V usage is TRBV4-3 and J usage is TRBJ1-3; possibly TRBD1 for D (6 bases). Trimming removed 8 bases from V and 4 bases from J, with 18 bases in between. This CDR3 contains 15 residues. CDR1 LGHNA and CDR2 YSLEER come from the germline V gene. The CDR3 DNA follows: TGCGCCAGCTCGCAAGGGGGTCCGGGCGGAAACACCATATATTTT. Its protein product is CASSQGGPGGNTIYF.

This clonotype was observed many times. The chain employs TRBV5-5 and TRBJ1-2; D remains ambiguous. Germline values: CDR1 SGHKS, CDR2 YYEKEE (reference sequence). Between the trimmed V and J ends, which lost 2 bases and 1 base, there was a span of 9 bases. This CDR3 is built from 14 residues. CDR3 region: CASSLARDNYGYTF. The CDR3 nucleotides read TGTGCCAGCAGCTTAGCGAGAGATAACTATGGCTACACCTTC. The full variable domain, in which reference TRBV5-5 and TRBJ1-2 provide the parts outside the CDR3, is DAGVTQSPTHLIKTRGQQVTLRCSPISGHKSVSWYQQVLGQGPQFIFQYYEKEERGRGNFPDRFSARQFPNYSSELNVNALLLGDSALYLCASSLARDNYGYTFGSGTRLTVV.

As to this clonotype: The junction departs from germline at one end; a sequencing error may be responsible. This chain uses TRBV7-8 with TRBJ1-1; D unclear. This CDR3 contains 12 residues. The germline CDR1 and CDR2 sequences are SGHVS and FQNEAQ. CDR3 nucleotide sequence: TGTGCCAGCAGCTCGAGCCACACTGAAGCCTTCTTT. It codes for CASSSSHTEAFF.